This is a list of T cell receptor beta chains from one sample in a study of radiotherapy plus CTLA-4 blockade in lung cancer. Generated by immunoSEQ multiplex PCR, the TCRdb table keeps only in-frame clones and is missing some. In the table there are more than 90,000 clones, about four fifths of which are singletons. The sequencing used peripheral blood, collected from a patient treated with radiotherapy plus ipilimumab. The receptors were gathered from a human donor with non-small cell lung cancer who had a partial response to radiotherapy plus ipilimumab. Both conserved end residues are part of each CDR3. The order of the fields is V gene, clone size, CDR3 protein. Not all rows give a size; the values are once, few, many and, for expanded clones, a class.

>TRBV7-6|few
CASSSAPGQGLSGNTIYF
>TRBV6-5|NA
CASSLAETQYF
>TRBV28|NA
CASSSAGESFYGYTF
>TRBV10-3|NA
CAITNTGAKLSSYNEQFF
>TRBV30|NA
CAWSRGGLNTEAFF
>TRBV7-9|NA
CASSLPSGTYNEQFF
>TRBV15|NA
CATSWAGEGYGYTF
>TRBV7-2|once
CASSPASRTGGAGNTIYF
>TRBV2|NA
CASRDRGIGNQPQHF
>TRBV11-2|NA
CASSFGQGNTEAFF
>TRBV15|NA
CATSRELAQGLGYTF
>TRBV2|few
CASSEVLGRGGEQFF
>TRBV2|NA
CASSEHDSYNQPQHF
>TRBV4-3|NA
CASSQELAPYNEQFF
>TRBV11-2|few
CASRFGGEAYNEQFF
>TRBV6-4|NA
CASSDSEISPLHF
>TRBV19|NA
CASSITPTGPAYNEQFF
>TRBV5-6|NA
CASSLLAGGYNEQFF
>TRBV19|NA
CASSTTPTSGRALYNEQFF
>TRBV4-1|NA
CASSHDSTYEQYF
>TRBV28|NA
CASSLRGSGYEQYF
>TRBV19|NA
CASTGNYGYTF
>TRBV19|many
CASSIDQAGSTGELFF
>TRBV27|NA
CASSLRGIRTANEKLFF
>TRBV4-3|NA
CASSQEPSAKAFF
>TRBV5-1|NA
CASSLDTGTVYGYTF
>TRBV2|NA
CASSERGPLTGELFF
>TRBV7-9|few
CASSLGLAGDNEQFF
>TRBV9|NA
CASSVELYSGNTIYF